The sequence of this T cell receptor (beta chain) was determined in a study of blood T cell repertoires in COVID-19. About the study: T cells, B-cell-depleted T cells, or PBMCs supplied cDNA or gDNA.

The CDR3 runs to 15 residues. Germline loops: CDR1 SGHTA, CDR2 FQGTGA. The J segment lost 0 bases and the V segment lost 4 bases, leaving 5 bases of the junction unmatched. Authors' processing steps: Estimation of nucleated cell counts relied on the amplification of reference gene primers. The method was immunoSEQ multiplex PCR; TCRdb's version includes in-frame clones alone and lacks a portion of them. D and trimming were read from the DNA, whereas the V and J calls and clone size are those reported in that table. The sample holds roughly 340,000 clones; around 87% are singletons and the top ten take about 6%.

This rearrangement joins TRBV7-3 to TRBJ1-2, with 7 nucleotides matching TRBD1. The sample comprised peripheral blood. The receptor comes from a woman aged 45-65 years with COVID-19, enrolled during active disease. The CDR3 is CASSSDGQANYGYTF. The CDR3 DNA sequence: TGTGCCAGCAGCTCAGACGGACAGGCTAACTATGGCTACACCTTC.